The 15 T cell receptor beta chains in this list originate from one sample, sequenced in a study of blood T cell repertoires in COVID-19. Assay used: immunoSEQ multiplex PCR; TCRdb lists only in-frame clones, some missing. In the table there are about 90,000 clones, roughly nine tenths of which are singletons. Sample: peripheral blood. These receptors all stem from a human donor with active COVID-19. The donor label of this sample is uncertain.

This chain connects TRBV9 to TRBJ2-1; 16 bases align to TRBD2. The CDR3 contains 16 residues. Germline loops: CDR1 SGDLS, CDR2 YYNGEE. Trimming cost V 0 bases and J 10 bases; bases outside gene matches: 4. The CDR3 loop reads CASSVGGTSGGVEQFF. The CDR3 DNA follows: TGTGCCAGCAGCGTAGGAGGGACTAGCGGGGGGGTCGAGCAGTTCTTC. Filled out from reference TRBV9 and TRBJ2-1, the complete variable domain reads DSGVTQTPKHLITATGQRVTLRCSPRSGDLSVYWYQQSLDQGLQFLIQYYNGEERAKGNILERFSAQQFPDLHSELNLSSLELGDSALYFCASSVGGTSGGVEQFFGPGTRLTVL.

The gene calls are TRBV4-2 and TRBJ2-4; 8 bases match TRBD1. This CDR3 comprises 20 residues. Unmatched junction bases numbered 19, after V lost 0 bases and J lost 6 bases. Germline-derived CDR1 and CDR2 are LGHNA and YNFKEQ. CDR3 loop: CASSQDKAAGGSTGGNIQYF. In DNA, the CDR3 is TGTGCCAGCAGCCAAGATAAGGCGGCAGGGGGCTCTACCGGGGGAAACATTCAGTACTTC.

The V and J genes are TRBV7-8 and TRBJ1-1, with D possibly matching TRBD1 (5 bases). V dropped 2 bases and J dropped 4 bases, with 8 bases sitting between them. There are 13 residues in the CDR3. Germline values: CDR1 SGHVS, CDR2 FQNEAQ. The CDR3 DNA reads TGTGCCAGCAGCTTACAGGGCGGCACTGAAGCTTTCTTT. This codes for CASSLQGGTEAFF.

The J gene is TRBJ1-1, the V gene TRBV29-1; possible D gene TRBD1, 6 bases. The CDR3 extends over 13 amino acids. Per germline, CDR1 SQVTM and CDR2 ANQGSEA. Trimming removed 7 bases at V and 1 base at J, with 13 bases between. CDR3 in DNA: TGCAGCGCGACCAACAGGGAGAACACTGAAGCTTTCTTT. The encoded protein is CSATNRENTEAFF.

V is TRBV6-4 and J is TRBJ1-2, with D unresolved. Germline V gives CDR1 MRHNA, CDR2 SNTAGT. The CDR3 runs to 13 residues. Trimming removed 5 bases from V and 6 bases from J, with 13 bases in between. This CDR3 is CASSPGSDDGYTF. The CDR3 nucleotides read TGTGCCAGCAGTCCGGGGTCAGACGATGGCTACACCTTC.

The J gene is TRBJ1-2, the V gene TRBV28; D unclear. Trimming removed 6 bases from V and 4 bases from J, with 18 bases in between. Per germline, CDR1 MDHEN and CDR2 SYDVKM. The CDR3 runs to 15 residues. CDR3 sequence: CASSLRRGGLYGYTF. The CDR3 nucleotides read TGTGCCAGCAGCCTTCGCCGGGGAGGACTCTATGGCTACACCTTC.

V usage is TRBV11-2 and J usage is TRBJ2-7, with TRBD1 identical over 9 bases. V trimming: 4 bases; J trimming: 2 bases; junction bases outside the gene matches: 9. Germline CDR1 is SGHAT and CDR2 is FQNNGV. This CDR3 has 16 residues. The CDR3 nucleotides are TGTGCCAGCAGCTCTCCACCGGGACAGGGAGCCTACGAGCAGTACTTC. Its translation: CASSSPPGQGAYEQYF.

Here the CDR3 reads CASSLDSTGVFYGYTF. DNA for the CDR3: TGTGCCAGCAGCCTCGACTCGACAGGGGTTTTCTATGGCTACACCTTC. V usage is TRBV6-6 and J usage is TRBJ1-2; 8 bases map to TRBD1. Germline lookup yields CDR1 MNHNY and CDR2 SVGAGI (reference sequence). This CDR3 is built from 16 residues. J was trimmed by 4 bases and V by 6 bases; bases with no gene match: 13.

This chain uses TRBV7-9 with TRBJ2-3, with TRBD2 matching 10 bases. Germline CDR1 reads SEHNR; CDR2 reads FQNEAQ (reference sequence). The CDR3 runs to 16 residues. With 3 bases clipped from V and 5 bases from J, the junction kept 8 bases outside the gene matches. For the CDR3, the DNA is TGTGCCAGCAGCTTCGAGCGGGGGGGCCCGAAAGATACGCAGTATTTT. This translates into CASSFERGGPKDTQYF. Looking up the rest from reference TRBV7-9 and TRBJ2-3 gives the full variable domain: DTGVSQNPRHKITKRGQNVTFRCDPISEHNRLYWYRQTLGQGPEFLTYFQNEAQLEKSRLLSDRFSAERPKGSFSTLEIQRTEQGDSAMYLCASSFERGGPKDTQYFGPGTRLTVL.

The V call is TRBV13, the J call TRBJ2-3; TRBD1 aligns across 12 bases. The CDR3 covers 17 residues. CDR1 is PRHDT, CDR2 FYEKMQ, per germline (reference sequence). V was pared by 5 bases and J by 6 bases, with 12 bases of the junction left unmatched. The CDR3 nucleotides are TGTGCCAGCAGCCCCCCCTGGGGACAGGGGGCCACGGATACGCAGTATTTT. Amino acids: CASSPPWGQGATDTQYF.

V and J are TRBV10-1 and TRBJ2-5; D perhaps matches TRBD1 (5 bases). CDR1 and CDR2 from the germline V gene are WNHNN and SYGVQD (reference sequence). This CDR3 comprises 18 residues. The V end lost 5 bases, the J end lost 2 bases, and 24 bases lay between the germline ends. CDR3 nucleotide sequence: TGCGCCAGCAGTTCCAGGGCTACCATAGACCCGAGACAAGAGACCCAGTACTTC. Translating gives CASSSRATIDPRQETQYF.

This chain connects TRBV19 to TRBJ2-1, with D maybe TRBD1 (7 bases). Trimming shortened V by 3 bases and J by 3 bases, and 18 bases separated the two germline ends. CDR3 size: 17 residues. Germline lookup yields CDR1 LNHDA and CDR2 SQIVND (reference sequence). The CDR3 here is CASSMGSGQGGYNEQFF. In nucleotides, the CDR3 is TGTGCCAGTAGTATGGGGTCTGGGCAGGGGGGCTACAATGAGCAGTTCTTC.

The V gene is TRBV5-1, the J gene TRBJ2-2; 11 bases map to TRBD2. The germline gives CDR1 SGHRS, CDR2 YFSETQ. CDR3 length: 15 amino acids. V lost 0 bases and J lost 7; bases outside the gene matches: 2. CDR3 sequence: CASSLGLAGSGELFF. CDR3 nucleotides: TGCGCCAGCAGCTTGGGACTAGCGGGGAGCGGGGAGCTGTTTTTT.

The J gene is TRBJ2-2, the V gene TRBV7-6; D might be TRBD1 (5 bases). Trimming took off 3 bases at V and 0 bases at J, with 11 bases between the two ends. This CDR3 contains 16 residues. Germline V gene sequence: CDR1 SGHVS, CDR2 FNYEAQ. Written as DNA, the CDR3 is TGTGCCAGCAGCTTGGGGCGACCCGCGAACACCGGGGAGCTGTTTTTT. It codes for CASSLGRPANTGELFF. Using reference TRBV7-6 and TRBJ2-2 for the parts outside the CDR3, the full variable domain is GAGVSQSPRYKVTKRGQDVALRCDPISGHVSLYWYRQALGQGPEFLTYFNYEAQQDKSGLPNDRFSAERPEGSISTLTIQRTEQRDSAMYRCASSLGRPANTGELFFGEGSRLTVL.

CDR3 amino acids: CASSLGQGGYQPQHF. The CDR3 nucleotides are TGTGCCAGCAGCTTGGGACAGGGAGGCTATCAGCCCCAGCATTTT. The chain couples TRBV5-8 to TRBJ1-5, with 7 bases matching TRBD1. The CDR3 spans 15 residues. Germline V gene sequence: CDR1 SGHTS, CDR2 YDEGEE. J gave up 5 bases and V 0 bases, and 5 bases lay outside the gene matches.